Shown below are 18 T cell receptor beta chains from a single sample sequenced in a study of identical twins. TCRdb called the 5' RACE reads again in MiXCR, with one record for every CDR3 protein. Among approximately 350,000 distinct CDR3 sequences listed, approximately 13% were seen once. Another study also made use of these data, one on yellow fever vaccine responses in identical twins.

The sequenced sample was CD8+ T cells sorted from blood. The receptors stem from a woman aged 18-35 years in good health.

At least ten counts were recorded for this clonotype. This chain joins TRBV5-1 and TRBJ1-1; no clear D. Trimming cost V 2 bases and J 3 bases, with 14 bases left between them. CDR1 and CDR2 (germline): SGHRS, YFSETQ. The CDR3 contains 15 residues. The CDR3 nucleotides read TGCGCCAGCAGCTTAAAGACACGGTTGCACACTGAAGCTTTCTTT. Protein sequence: CASSLKTRLHTEAFF.

In this sample, this clonotype turned up a few times. The CDR3 coding sequence is TGTGCCAGCAGCTCCAACCGAAAACCGGGACAGGGAGTTTTTGGCTACACCTTC. As protein: CASSSNRKPGQGVFGYTF. V is TRBV11-1 and J is TRBJ1-2, with 9 bases aligning to TRBD1. With V trimmed by 4 bases and J by 7 bases, 19 bases remained unmatched. Germline CDR1 SGHAT, CDR2 FQDESV (reference sequence). The CDR3 is 18 residues long.

The chain uses TRBV12-3 or TRBV12-4 and TRBJ1-2; D is perhaps TRBD1 (6 bases). Trimming removed 4 bases from V and 6 bases from J, with 21 bases in between. The CDR3 extends over 16 amino acids. The CDR3 coding sequence is TGTGCCAGCAGTTCGTTGGGACACCACTTGGGGAATGGCTACACCTTC. It yields the protein CASSSLGHHLGNGYTF.

The chain couples TRBV27 to TRBJ2-5; D ambiguous. V dropped 5 bases and J dropped 4 bases, with 5 bases sitting between them. Germline CDR1 MNHEY, CDR2 SMNVEV (reference sequence). CDR3 length equals 11 residues. The CDR3 sequence: CASSDRETQYF. In nucleotides, the CDR3 is TGTGCCAGCAGTGATAGAGAGACCCAGTACTTC.

This clonotype occurred a few times. CDR3: CASSFQFGDRANEQFF. CDR3 coding DNA: TGTGCCAGCAGTTTTCAGTTTGGGGACAGGGCCAATGAGCAGTTCTTC. The chain employs TRBV27 and TRBJ2-1, with TRBD1 matching over 9 bases. Germline CDR1 is MNHEY and CDR2 is SMNVEV (reference sequence). The CDR3 has 16 residues. V lost 3 bases, J lost 6 bases, and 9 bases stayed unmatched.

In this sample, this clonotype turned up a few times. This chain connects TRBV21-1 to TRBJ1-5. TRBV21-1 corresponds to a pseudogene. This CDR3 has 14 amino acids. The CDR3 sequence is CASRGDYSNQPQHF. The CDR3 bases are TGTGCCAGCAGGGGAGATTATAGCAATCAGCCCCAGCATTTT.

The rearrangement uses TRBV3-1 and TRBJ2-1; 14 bases are shared with TRBD2. This CDR3 region has 17 residues. Germline CDR1 and CDR2: LGHDT and YNNKEL (reference sequence). J lost 5 bases, V lost 0 bases, and 3 bases had no gene match. The CDR3 is CASSQERLAGGNNEQFF. The CDR3 nucleotides read TGTGCCAGCAGCCAAGAACGACTAGCGGGAGGGAACAATGAGCAGTTCTTC.

This clonotype has ten or more counts. This sequence joins TRBV20-1 and TRBJ2-5; D not certain. The germline V and J ends were trimmed by 0 bases and 0 bases, with 8 bases remaining between them. CDR1 and CDR2 (germline): DFQATT, SNEGSKA (reference sequence). This CDR3 contains 14 residues. The CDR3 sequence is CSARDPTHQETQYF. The DNA for the CDR3 is TGCAGTGCTAGAGATCCGACCCACCAAGAGACCCAGTACTTC.

This clonotype was seen a handful of times. The chain carries TRBV6-2 or TRBV6-3 and TRBJ2-2; the D is unclear. With 5 bases removed from V and 1 base from J, the gap between germline ends came to 11 bases. CDR3 size: 15 residues. Looked up from germline, CDR1 is MNHEY and CDR2 is SVGEGT. The CDR3 region has the DNA TGTGCCAGCAGTATAGGGCATTTGAACACCGGGGAGCTGTTTTTT. Its protein product is CASSIGHLNTGELFF.

The chain recombines TRBV2 with TRBJ2-7; 7 nucleotides align to TRBD2. Germline V gene lookup returns CDR1 SNHLY and CDR2 FYNNEI. The CDR3 totals 12 residues. V dropped 8 bases and J dropped 3; count of bases not matched to a gene: 4. The CDR3 region has the DNA TGTGCCAGCCAGCGGGACGGCTACGAGCAGTACTTC. Translating it yields CASQRDGYEQYF.

This clonotype has more than one count but fewer than ten. This rearrangement joins TRBV25-1 to TRBJ1-6; 7 bases are a match to TRBD1. CDR3 length equals 15 residues. V lost 4 bases, J lost 7 bases, and 7 bases stayed unmatched. Per germline, CDR1 MGHDK and CDR2 SYGVNS. The CDR3 reads CASSADRRVNSPLHF. In DNA, the CDR3 is TGTGCCAGCAGTGCGGACAGGAGAGTCAATTCACCCCTCCACTTT.

This clonotype showed up just a few times. The V and J genes are TRBV2 and TRBJ2-7; TRBD2 might be the D (5 bases). This CDR3 has 14 residues. Trimming removed 7 bases from V and 6 bases from J, with 19 bases in between. Germline V gives CDR1 SNHLY, CDR2 FYNNEI. The CDR3 sequence: CASNGVWEWSEQYF. The CDR3 DNA reads as TGTGCCAGCAACGGGGTGTGGGAGTGGTCCGAGCAGTACTTC.

The table lists this clonotype with a few counts. The V gene is TRBV2, the J gene TRBJ2-2, with 7 nucleotides matching TRBD2. Germline V CDR1 and CDR2: SNHLY, FYNNEI. The ends lost 7 bases at V and 7 bases at J; junction bases unmatched: 15. This CDR3 contains 16 residues. CDR3 sequence reads: CASKESSAGVNGELFF. The DNA of the CDR3 is TGTGCCAGCAAAGAGAGCTCGGCGGGAGTTAACGGGGAGCTGTTTTTT. Full variable domain (missing parts from reference TRBV2 and TRBJ2-2): EPEVTQTPSHQVTQMGQEVILRCVPISNHLYFYWYRQILGQKVEFLVSFYNNEISEKSEIFDDQFSVERPDGSNFTLKIRSTKLEDSAMYFCASKESSAGVNGELFFGEGSRLTVL.

CDR3 sequence (DNA): TGTGCCAGCAGCCCGGGAGCACTAAACAATGAGCAGTTCTTC. Protein product: CASSPGALNNEQFF. The V call is TRBV27, the J call TRBJ2-1, with D maybe TRBD2 (6 bases). CDR3 length: 14 residues. CDR1 is MNHEY and CDR2 is SMNVEV in the germline V gene (reference sequence). V was cut by 6 bases and J by 5 bases, with 14 bases left in between.

This rearrangement joins TRBV13 to TRBJ2-3, with D maybe TRBD2 (5 bases). The CDR3 totals 14 residues. V shed 0 bases and J shed 6 bases, with 10 bases lying between them. The germline V gene has CDR1 PRHDT and CDR2 FYEKMQ (reference sequence). CDR3 DNA: TGTGCCAGCAGCTTAGGCGTTAGCGCGGATACGCAGTATTTT. Its translation: CASSLGVSADTQYF.

Many counts were recorded for this clonotype. The CDR3 here is CASSLSRGIEAFF. CDR3 nucleotide sequence: TGTGCCAGCAGTTTATCGAGAGGGATTGAAGCTTTCTTT. The chain employs TRBV27 and TRBJ1-1; no reliable D call. CDR3 length: 13 amino acids. With 0 bases removed from V and 7 bases from J, the gap between germline ends came to 9 bases. The germline CDR1 and CDR2 sequences are MNHEY and SMNVEV (reference sequence).

V and J are TRBV20-1 and TRBJ2-2; TRBD2 agrees at 12 bases. The CDR3 runs 15 residues. CDR1 DFQATT and CDR2 SNEGSKA come from the germline V gene (reference sequence). Unmatched junction bases numbered 3, after V lost 4 bases and J lost 3 bases. The CDR3 DNA is TGCAGTGCTAAGACTAGCGGGAGAGACACCGGGGAGCTGTTTTTT. It yields the protein CSAKTSGRDTGELFF.

This clonotype occurred a few times. V gene TRBV5-1 combines with J gene TRBJ2-1; D may be TRBD1 or TRBD2 (6 bases each). Trimming took off 7 bases at V and 7 bases at J, with 18 bases between the two ends. The V gene's germline CDR1 is SGHRS and CDR2 YFSETQ. The CDR3 totals 14 residues. The DNA for the CDR3 is TGCGCCAGCCTGGAGGGTAGGGGGAAAAATGAGCAGTTCTTC. As protein: CASLEGRGKNEQFF.